This entry describes one T cell receptor (beta chain). The source of the sample is a study of technical replicates of blood from a few donors. CDR1 is LNHDA, CDR2 SQIVND, per germline (reference sequence). Trimming took 5 bases from V and 8 from J, leaving 20 bases between them. This CDR3 spans 15 amino acids. This table comes from immunoSEQ multiplex PCR, and its TCRdb copy is limited to in-frame clones, with some not included. In the table there are over 55,000 clones, more than 75% of which are singletons. Sequencing used PBMCs. This TCR derives from a human donor in good health. Some clones in this sample may be carry-over from other donors' samples. This chain joins TRBV19 and TRBJ2-3, with D maybe TRBD1 (7 bases). The CDR3 coding sequence is TGTGCCAGTAGTTCCCCAGGGGGGCGCATCGTTACGCAGTATTTT. Translating gives CASSSPGGRIVTQYF.